The sequence of this TCR beta chain was determined in a study of blood T cell repertoires in COVID-19. With 1 base clipped from V and 4 bases from J, the junction kept 2 bases outside the gene matches. Germline lookup yields CDR1 GTSNPN and CDR2 SVGIG (reference sequence). There are 14 residues in the CDR3. Method: immunoSEQ multiplex PCR; TCRdb's copy keeps in-frame clones and lacks some. The sample holds approximately 430,000 clones, roughly 85% seen once. The receptor comes from a woman aged 30 to 39 with active or convalescent COVID-19. The chain joins TRBV30 to TRBJ2-5, with 11 bases identical to TRBD2. Sequenced input: peripheral blood. DNA of the CDR3: TGTGCCTGGAGTGGTCTAGCGGGAGGAGAGACCCAGTACTTC. Its translation is CAWSGLAGGETQYF.